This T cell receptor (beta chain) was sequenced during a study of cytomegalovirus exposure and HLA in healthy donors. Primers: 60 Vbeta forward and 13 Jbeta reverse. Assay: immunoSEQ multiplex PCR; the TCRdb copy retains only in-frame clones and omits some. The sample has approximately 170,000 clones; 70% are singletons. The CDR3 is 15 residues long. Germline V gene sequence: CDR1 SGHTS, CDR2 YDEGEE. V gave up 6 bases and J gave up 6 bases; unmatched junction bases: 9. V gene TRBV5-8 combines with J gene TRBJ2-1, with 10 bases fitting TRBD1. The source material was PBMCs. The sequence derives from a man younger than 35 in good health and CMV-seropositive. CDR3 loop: CASTLPGQGFNEQFF. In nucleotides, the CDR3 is TGTGCCAGCACCCTGCCGGGACAGGGGTTCAATGAGCAGTTCTTC.